This TCR beta chain comes out of a study of early T cells in non-severe SARS-CoV-2 infection (dated by TCRdb to the early 2020s). Concerning the study at large: Bulk RNA from unsorted whole blood was used for TCR sequencing, so alpha and beta chains could not be paired. Study-wide conclusions, independent of this receptor: VDJdb matching was skewed toward anti-spike CD8 responses and likely underestimated virus-specific expansions, missing private and CD4 specificities.

This was a case-control study nested in a cohort of healthcare workers in London, UK, who had nasopharyngeal swab PCR tests and blood samples taken every week. Between 23 and 31 March 2020, the week of the UK lockdown, healthcare workers were enrolled and then followed up weekly for as long as 16 weeks. This clonotype was detected a few times. The specificity of this receptor is unknown. The sample holds no much larger clone one base away, and base qualities are not on file. Measured from the cysteine to the phenylalanine, the CDR3 is 15 residues long. Only CDR3 DNA remains: 45 bases, in frame from the first base. From a lookup of the germline V gene, CDR1 and CDR2 are KGHDR and SFDVKD. V is shortened by 3 bases, J by 8 bases, and the region joining them spans 15 bases. Library preparation employed 5' RACE. Sequencing took place on a NextSeq 500. The TCR library protocol attached unique molecular identifiers to individual cDNA molecules to correct for sequencing error and PCR bias. Sequencing covered both TCR alpha and beta chains, and within each sample the abundances of alpha and beta sequences were tightly co-correlated. Under the source paper's analysis protocol: V gene, J gene and CDR3 annotation of TCR sequences was performed with Decombinator V4. Expanded TCRs were defined as changing significantly between any two time points under a Poisson model with p below 0.0001. TCR abundances were normalised to the total number of TCRs sequenced in each sample and reported as counts per million. TRAV1-2 paired with TRAJ12, TRAJ20 or TRAJ33 defined MAIT TCRs, while TRAV10 paired with TRAJ18 defined iNKT TCRs. VDJdb, accessed 1 November 2021, was searched for CMV, EBV and SARS-CoV-2 annotated TCRs, excluding TCRs annotated for multiple antigens. TCRdb trimmed public reads at Q25 via fastp, called clones via MiXCR and kept in-frame beta chains. Every entry covers one CDR3 protein and lists the most common genes and DNA from its rows. TCRdb, not the original authors, processed these V and J calls. Across this sample there are tens of thousands of distinct CDR3 sequences, with around 4.6% seen only once. The top ten constitute just under 5% of the sample.

What was sequenced was whole blood. The source of this sequence is an adult who was a healthcare worker with PCR-confirmed SARS-CoV-2 infection or an uninfected control (not recorded which). The V gene is TRBV24-1 and the J gene is TRBJ2-2, and TRBD2 may be the D gene, going by 5 matching bases. The CDR3 here reads CATSDPTSPIGELFF. The nucleotides read TGTGCCACCAGTGATCCTACTAGTCCGATAGGGGAGCTGTTTTTT.